This T cell receptor (beta chain) was observed in a study of blood T cell repertoires in COVID-19. Study context: PBMCs, B-cell-depleted T cells, or T cells provided the cDNA or gDNA that made up the material.

V was clipped by 7 bases and J by 8 bases; unmatched bases: 6. The CDR3 runs 15 residues. Looked up from germline, CDR1 is WSHSY and CDR2 is SAAADI. Measured with immunoSEQ multiplex PCR; TCRdb has only the in-frame clones, and not every one. The sample includes more than 350,000 clones, roughly 90% of them seen just once. The sample comprised peripheral blood. V is TRBV10-2 and J is TRBJ2-1; 15 bases are shared with TRBD2. The TCR was taken from a woman aged 25 to 39 with COVID-19, enrolled during active disease. CDR3 bases: TGCGCCAGCAAAAGGACTAGCGGGAGGGTGGATGAGCAGTTCTTC. Protein product: CASKRTSGRVDEQFF.